This T cell receptor (beta chain) was identified in a study of blood T cell repertoires in COVID-19. Assay: immunoSEQ multiplex PCR; the TCRdb copy retains only in-frame clones and omits some. The sample lists around 140,000 clones, 70% to 85% occurring once. Sequencing input: peripheral blood. The clonotype was recovered from a man aged 55-75 years with active or convalescent COVID-19.

CDR3 loop: CASNQDRANYGYTF. CDR3 in DNA: TGTGCCAGCAATCAAGACAGAGCTAACTATGGCTACACCTTC. V and J are TRBV6-5 and TRBJ1-2; tentatively, D is TRBD1 (5 bases). Germline V gives CDR1 MNHEY, CDR2 SVGAGI. The CDR3 sequence is 14 residues long. Trimming took off 7 bases at V and 0 bases at J, with 12 bases between the two ends.